This T cell receptor (beta chain) is drawn from a study of cytomegalovirus exposure and HLA in healthy donors. Whole-study findings and limits: A later analysis associated some 18,000 TCR beta sequences with HLA alleles at a 0.05 false discovery rate. A later analysis reportedly found fewer N-insertions in an Asian-associated ancestry cluster than the approximately 700-donor mean. Three CMV-associated chains proved CMV antigen-specific in vitro.

A word on this clone: Its antigen remains unidentified.

PCR primers comprised 60 Vbeta and 13 Jbeta primers. The table came from immunoSEQ multiplex PCR; TCRdb's copy has only in-frame clones and leaves some out. This sample yields 100,000 to 150,000 clones, of which over 75% are seen a single time; around 13% belongs to the top ten. This receptor was identified in a woman between 40 and 55 years old in good health and CMV-seropositive. Material for sequencing was PBMCs.

The CDR3 DNA reads as TGCAGCGTTGAAGGAGGGTACGGTCAGCCCCAGCATTTT. Its protein is CSVEGGYGQPQHF. This chain links TRBV29-1 with TRBJ1-5; D gene unclear. Per the germline V gene, CDR1 is SQVTM and CDR2 is ANQGSEA. V lost 1 base and J 6 bases, leaving 10 bases between the germline ends. This CDR3 region has 13 residues.